This T cell receptor beta chain was sequenced in a study of blood T cell repertoires in COVID-19. The CDR3 sequence is 12 residues long. CDR1 is KGHSH and CDR2 is LQKENI in the germline V gene. Trimming shortened V by 3 bases and J by 3 bases, and 5 bases separated the two germline ends. Produced via immunoSEQ multiplex PCR; TCRdb's table is partial and in-frame only. The data show approximately 250,000 clones, with approximately 83% seen just once and 7.4% held by the top ten. This chain uses TRBV18 with TRBJ1-2, with D uncertain. This receptor was identified in a woman aged 50 to 65 with acute or convalescent COVID-19. Sample: peripheral blood. The CDR3 DNA reads TGTGCCAGCTCACCTGCGGACTATGGCTACACCTTC. Translated: CASSPADYGYTF.